Listed below are T cell receptor beta chains from one sample, sequenced in a study of blood T cells in healthy people across ages. TCRdb re-called the 5' RACE reads with MiXCR, one entry per CDR3 protein. The sample has nearly 800,000 distinct CDR3 sequences, about 61% seen once; the top ten hold about 26%. The sample consisted of blood. The receptors come from a man between 35 and 55 years old in good health. The CDR3 runs from the conserved cysteine through the conserved F or W.

V	J	CDR3
TRBV12-3/TRBV12-4	TRBJ2-6	CASTYFRWGAVGTNVLTF
TRBV2	TRBJ2-5	CASSQRPGGGETQYF
TRBV29-1	TRBJ2-7	CSVGGGTGLYEQYF
TRBV7-2	TRBJ2-3	CASSPGTDGGTQYF
TRBV4-1	TRBJ2-7	CASSPALTYEQYF
TRBV7-9	TRBJ2-5	CASSAAWGETQYF
TRBV27	TRBJ2-7	CASSYRGYSYEQYF
TRBV20-1	TRBJ1-5	CSDHWTVLPASNQPQHF
TRBV20-1	TRBJ2-1	CSATGTSGGSWGEQFF
TRBV7-9	TRBJ2-5	CASSATGGLDKHFQETQYF
TRBV6-2/TRBV6-3	.	CASSDMTSYEQYF
TRBV9	TRBJ2-6	CASSVVRGPGANVLTF
TRBV6-2/TRBV6-3	TRBJ2-7	CASSYADFPLYEQYF
TRBV5-1	TRBJ2-3	CASSLVQGGGDTQYF
TRBV13	TRBJ1-2	CASSPGQGEHGYTF
TRBV20-1	TRBJ2-7	CSARVYRGTIYEQYF
TRBV10-2	.	CASGDRGEQYF
TRBV28	TRBJ2-7	CASSPQGRGLYEQYF
TRBV28	TRBJ1-2	CASTQGTLYGYTF
TRBV20-1	.	CSANSHSGRGYEQYF
TRBV3-1	TRBJ1-6	CASNQGVDSPLHF
TRBV25-1	TRBJ2-6	CASGRGGQSSGANVLTF
TRBV29-1	TRBJ2-7	CSVEGTSGRAANEQYF
TRBV28	TRBJ2-1	CASSPWLGRESSYNEQFF
TRBV4-1	TRBJ1-4	CASSPGDTGTAWGKLFF